These 25 T cell receptor beta chains were sequenced from one sample in a study of T cells after posttransplantation cyclophosphamide. The assay was immunoSEQ multiplex PCR, and TCRdb's table has in-frame clones only and misses some. The table lists about 30,000 clones, 90% to 95% of them singletons. The naive gate required viable CD3+CD4+ or CD3+CD8+ cells with CCR7+CD45RA+CD45RO-CD95-CD27+CD28+ phenotype. The material sequenced was naive CD4+ T cells sorted from blood. The receptors originated from a man under 40 in good health and a related stem cell transplant donor.

The table lists this clone with a count of one. The chain links TRBV9 to TRBJ2-3; D is unresolved. This CDR3 spans 18 amino acids. Trimming cost V 2 bases and J 4 bases, with 23 bases left between them. In germline, CDR1 is SGDLS, CDR2 YYNGEE. CDR3 DNA sequence: TGTGCCAGCAGCGTTTCCTCTTCTATCGCCCGCACCTCAGATACGCAGTATTTT. Translation: CASSVSSSIARTSDTQYF.

The chain recombines TRBV7-2 with TRBJ1-2, with 7 nucleotides matching TRBD1. The CDR3 has 12 residues. V lost 5 bases to trimming and J lost 7 bases; unmatched junction nucleotides: 4. CDR1 is SGHTA, CDR2 FQGNSA, per germline. The chain's CDR3 is CASSEYRGGYTF. The CDR3, as DNA: TGTGCCAGCAGCGAATACAGGGGTGGCTACACCTTC.

V and J are TRBV9 and TRBJ1-2, with D possibly being TRBD1 (5 bases). The ends were cut back, 4 bases at V and 5 bases at J, with 15 bases in the middle. This CDR3 spans 14 amino acids. Germline-derived CDR1 and CDR2 are SGDLS and YYNGEE. CDR3 loop: CASSLSSTAYGYTF. In nucleotides, the CDR3 is TGTGCCAGCAGCCTCTCGTCGACAGCTTATGGCTACACCTTC.

The rearrangement uses TRBV11-1 and TRBJ2-1, with 8 bases lining up with TRBD2. There are 16 residues in the CDR3. CDR1 is SGHAT, CDR2 FQDESV, per germline (reference sequence). Losses at the gene ends were 1 base for V and 10 bases for J; bases not matched to a gene: 12. CDR3 in amino acids: CASSLGAGVTWGEQFF. For the CDR3, the DNA is TGTGCCAGCAGCTTAGGAGCGGGGGTGACCTGGGGAGAGCAGTTCTTC.

This chain uses TRBV12-5 with TRBJ2-5, with 13 bases that match TRBD2. The germline gives CDR1 LGHNT, CDR2 FRNRAP. This CDR3 has 17 residues. J gave up 6 bases and V 0 bases, and 7 bases lay outside the gene matches. CDR3 DNA sequence: TGTGCTAGTGGTTTGGTAAACCCGACTAGCGGGGGGAAGACCCAGTACTTC. Its translation is CASGLVNPTSGGKTQYF. Looking up the rest from reference TRBV12-5 and TRBJ2-5 gives the full variable domain: DARVTQTPRHKVTEMGQEVTMRCQPILGHNTVFWYRQTMMQGLELLAYFRNRAPLDDSGMPKDRFSAEMPDATLATLKIQPSEPRDSAVYFCASGLVNPTSGGKTQYFGPGTRLLVL.

The rearrangement links TRBV28 to TRBJ2-5; the match to TRBD2 covers 8 bases. The CDR3 runs to 15 residues. J lost 5 bases, V lost 4 bases, and 9 bases had no gene match. CDR1 is MDHEN, CDR2 SYDVKM, per germline. CDR3 region: CASSSRRTSWETQYF. CDR3 nucleotide sequence: TGTGCCAGCAGTTCAAGAAGGACTAGCTGGGAGACCCAGTACTTC.

J is TRBJ1-4 and V is TRBV7-9; possibly TRBD1 for D (5 bases). Between the trimmed V and J ends, which lost 0 bases and 4 bases, there was a span of 6 bases. The CDR3 covers 14 residues. Per the germline V gene, CDR1 is SEHNR and CDR2 is FQNEAQ (reference sequence). The DNA for the CDR3 is TGTGCCAGCAGCTTAGCCGGGGGTAATGAAAAACTGTTTTTT. It codes for CASSLAGGNEKLFF.

The V and J genes are TRBV6-5 and TRBJ2-5; perhaps TRBD2 as D (6 bases). This CDR3 region has 14 residues. V was clipped by 6 bases and J by 1 base, with 12 bases between them. Per germline, CDR1 MNHEY and CDR2 SVGAGI. Here the CDR3 reads CASRAPSAQETQYF. For the CDR3, the DNA is TGTGCCAGCAGAGCTCCTAGCGCCCAAGAGACCCAGTACTTC.

The rearrangement links TRBV7-6 to TRBJ1-5; 8 bases align to TRBD1. Trimming cost V 2 bases and J 6 bases; bases outside gene matches: 9. CDR1 SGHVS and CDR2 FNYEAQ come from the germline V gene. This CDR3 is built from 16 residues. The CDR3, as DNA: TGTGCCAGCAGCTTAAGGGCAGGGGGCATTAGTCAGCCCCAGCATTTT. This sequence encodes CASSLRAGGISQPQHF.

The CDR3 loop is CASSQASQSYGYTF. The CDR3 DNA sequence: TGTGCCAGCAGCCAAGCGTCACAGAGCTATGGCTACACCTTC. The gene calls are TRBV14 and TRBJ1-2; D is unresolved. The V gene lost 1 base and the J gene lost 4 bases, with 10 bases spanning the gap. The CDR3 contains 14 residues. Germline lookup yields CDR1 SGHDN and CDR2 FVKESK.

This chain uses TRBV28 with TRBJ2-6; perhaps TRBD2 as D (5 bases). Germline V gene sequence: CDR1 MDHEN, CDR2 SYDVKM. V was trimmed by 1 base and J by 0 bases, leaving 13 bases between them. The CDR3 is 18 amino acids. The CDR3 sequence is CASSLLEVMGSGANVLTF. CDR3 bases: TGTGCCAGCAGTTTATTGGAGGTGATGGGCTCTGGGGCCAACGTCCTGACTTTC. Full variable domain (remainder filled in from reference TRBV28 and TRBJ2-6): DVKVTQSSRYLVKRTGEKVFLECVQDMDHENMFWYRQDPGLGLRLIYFSYDVKMKEKGDIPEGYSVSREKKERFSLILESASTNQTSMYLCASSLLEVMGSGANVLTFGAGSRLTVL.

This chain joins TRBV5-1 and TRBJ1-1; 8 bases match TRBD1. The CDR3 runs 14 residues. After removal of 3 bases from V and 7 bases from J, the junction contained 8 bases not matched to a gene. Germline V CDR1 and CDR2: SGHRS, YFSETQ. The CDR3 DNA sequence: TGCGCCAGCAGCTCCGGCGGACAGGGCCTTGAAGCTTTCTTT. Translating gives CASSSGGQGLEAFF.

V and J are TRBV6-6 and TRBJ1-5, with a possible D match to TRBD1 (6 bases). The CDR3 totals 16 residues. Germline CDR1 is MNHNY and CDR2 is SVGAGI (reference sequence). V gave up 0 bases and J gave up 0 bases, with 9 bases separating them. CDR3: CASSYSGQYSNQPQHF. CDR3 DNA: TGTGCCAGCAGTTACTCCGGACAGTATAGCAATCAGCCCCAGCATTTT.

The chain is built from TRBV2 and TRBJ2-1; weak D call: TRBD1 (6 bases). Germline values: CDR1 SNHLY, CDR2 FYNNEI. V was clipped by 7 bases and J by 0 bases, with 7 bases between them. The CDR3 runs to 13 residues. The CDR3 region is CASMDSSYNEQFF. CDR3 nucleotide sequence: TGTGCCAGCATGGACAGCTCCTACAATGAGCAGTTCTTC.

The V call is TRBV11-2, the J call TRBJ1-2; D not certain. The CDR3 runs 14 residues. V was cut by 1 base and J by 7 bases, with 13 bases left in between. Germline V gene lookup returns CDR1 SGHAT and CDR2 FQNNGV. The DNA of the CDR3 is TGTGCCAGCAGCTTAGTCCAGGATCACGGTGGCTACACCTTC. Its translation is CASSLVQDHGGYTF.

The chain is built from TRBV5-8 and TRBJ2-1, with 14 bases aligning to TRBD2. The ends lost 4 bases at V and 8 bases at J; junction bases unmatched: 8. The CDR3 spans 16 residues. The germline gives CDR1 SGHTS, CDR2 YDEGEE. The CDR3 region has the DNA TGTGCCAGCAGCCTTGGGACTAGCGGGGGTTTAGATGAGCAGTTCTTC. Translated, it gives CASSLGTSGGLDEQFF.

This chain connects TRBV7-6 to TRBJ2-2; a weak D match, TRBD2 (6 bases). This CDR3 has 14 amino acids. Trimming shortened V by 0 bases and J by 6 bases, and 8 bases separated the two germline ends. CDR1 SGHVS and CDR2 FNYEAQ come from the germline V gene. As DNA, the CDR3 is TGTGCCAGCAGCTTAGCGGGGGAGGCCGGGGAGCTGTTTTTT. Translated, it gives CASSLAGEAGELFF. Full variable domain (rest looked up from reference TRBV7-6 and TRBJ2-2): GAGVSQSPRYKVTKRGQDVALRCDPISGHVSLYWYRQALGQGPEFLTYFNYEAQQDKSGLPNDRFSAERPEGSISTLTIQRTEQRDSAMYRCASSLAGEAGELFFGEGSRLTVL.

The chain recombines TRBV5-8 with TRBJ1-2; TRBD1 aligns across 9 bases. The germline CDR1 and CDR2 sequences are SGHTS and YDEGEE. The CDR3 totals 14 residues. Losses at the gene ends were 3 bases for V and 4 bases for J; bases not matched to a gene: 4. CDR3 in amino acids: CASSSGQGTYGYTF. The CDR3 DNA sequence: TGTGCCAGCAGCTCGGGACAGGGTACCTATGGCTACACCTTC.

The chain carries TRBV21-1 and TRBJ1-3; the table's D call, TRBD1, was not checked against the DNA. TRBV21-1 is annotated as a pseudogene. This CDR3 has 18 residues. The CDR3 DNA sequence: TGTGCCAGCAGCGGCCACCAGACAGGGTATTTCTCTGGAAACACCATATATTTT. It translates to CASSGHQTGYFSGNTIYF.

The V gene is TRBV5-5, the J gene TRBJ1-1, with D maybe TRBD1 (5 bases). Germline V gene sequence: CDR1 SGHKS, CDR2 YYEKEE (reference sequence). This CDR3 region has 13 residues. V lost 0 bases and J 8 bases, leaving 11 bases between the germline ends. This chain's CDR3 is CASSLAGRDEAFF. CDR3 in DNA: TGTGCCAGCAGCTTGGCCGGGAGGGACGAAGCTTTCTTT. Using reference TRBV5-5 and TRBJ1-1 for the parts outside the CDR3, the full variable domain is DAGVTQSPTHLIKTRGQQVTLRCSPISGHKSVSWYQQVLGQGPQFIFQYYEKEERGRGNFPDRFSARQFPNYSSELNVNALLLGDSALYLCASSLAGRDEAFFGQGTRLTVV.

This sequence joins TRBV5-1 and TRBJ1-3; 7 positions match TRBD1. The CDR3 runs 15 residues. Germline trimming cut 4 bases from V and 0 bases from J; bases unmatched to any gene: 4. CDR1 is SGHRS, CDR2 YFSETQ, per germline. The DNA of the CDR3 is TGCGCCAGCAGCACCACAGGGGCCTCTGGAAACACCATATATTTT. Translating gives CASSTTGASGNTIYF. The complete variable domain, with remaining parts taken from reference TRBV5-1 and TRBJ1-3, reads KAGVTQTPRYLIKTRGQQVTLSCSPISGHRSVSWYQQTPGQGLQFLFEYFSETQRNKGNFPGRFSGRQFSNSRSEMNVSTLELGDSALYLCASSTTGASGNTIYFGEGSWLTVV.

This chain links TRBV4-1 with TRBJ1-1, with 11 bases that match TRBD1. The CDR3 totals 15 residues. Germline V lookup: CDR1 MGHRA, CDR2 YSYEKL. The V and J ends lost 3 bases and 6 bases, in that order; junction bases with no gene match: 6. CDR3 sequence reads: CASSQDRGRFSEAFF. The CDR3 region has the DNA TGCGCCAGCAGCCAGGACAGGGGGCGGTTCTCTGAAGCTTTCTTT.

The gene calls are TRBV29-1 and TRBJ1-2; 8 bases are a match to TRBD1. Germline V gene lookup returns CDR1 SQVTM and CDR2 ANQGSEA. The CDR3 is 14 residues long. Germline trimming cut 4 bases from V and 6 bases from J; bases unmatched to any gene: 10. The CDR3 region has the DNA TGCAGCGTTGGCGGACAGGGAGGTTGGAATGGCTACACCTTC. It specifies CSVGGQGGWNGYTF.

This sequence joins TRBV9 and TRBJ1-1; 7 bases are shared with TRBD1. In germline, CDR1 is SGDLS, CDR2 YYNGEE. Trimming took 3 bases from V and 4 from J; bases not matched to a gene: 9. The CDR3 loop spans 15 amino acids. The CDR3 sequence is CASSARQGVPTEAFF. CDR3 nucleotides: TGTGCCAGCAGCGCCAGACAGGGAGTCCCCACTGAAGCTTTCTTT.

The gene calls are TRBV6-6 and TRBJ2-2; a possible D gene is TRBD2 (6 bases). Trimming shortened V by 5 bases and J by 8 bases, and 15 bases separated the two germline ends. This CDR3 contains 14 residues. Germline CDR1 reads MNHNY; CDR2 reads SVGAGI (reference sequence). The CDR3 spells CASSPYGGGGELFF. In DNA form, the CDR3 reads TGTGCCAGCAGTCCCTACGGGGGAGGTGGGGAGCTGTTTTTT.